This TCR beta chain was obtained from a study of blood T cell repertoires in COVID-19. Study background: Sites across the United States, Italy and Spain contributed samples from acute and convalescent COVID-19. The cDNA or gDNA used as material had been derived from T cells, B-cell-depleted T cells, or PBMCs.

Those enrolled in Seattle joined during active infection and were followed longitudinally afterward. Authors' data handling: Reference gene primer amplification gave nucleated cell count estimates. This table comes from immunoSEQ multiplex PCR, and its TCRdb copy is limited to in-frame clones, with some not included. V and J calls and clone size are copied from that table; D and trimming were computed from the DNA. The repertoire holds 100,000 to 150,000 clones, with approximately 89% as singletons. V shed 10 bases, J shed 2 bases, and the junction held 15 bases outside the gene matches. Germline assignment: CDR1 LGHDT and CDR2 YNNKEL (reference sequence). The CDR3 runs 16 residues.

This TCR was sampled from a woman of 80 years or more with COVID-19, enrolled during active disease. What was sequenced was peripheral blood. The rearrangement links TRBV3-1 (or the pseudogene TRBV3-2) to TRBJ2-3; 7 positions agree with TRBD1. CDR3 coding DNA: TGTGCCACCCGAATGAGGGGGCGGTCCTACACAGATACGCAGTATTTT. This sequence encodes CATRMRGRSYTDTQYF.